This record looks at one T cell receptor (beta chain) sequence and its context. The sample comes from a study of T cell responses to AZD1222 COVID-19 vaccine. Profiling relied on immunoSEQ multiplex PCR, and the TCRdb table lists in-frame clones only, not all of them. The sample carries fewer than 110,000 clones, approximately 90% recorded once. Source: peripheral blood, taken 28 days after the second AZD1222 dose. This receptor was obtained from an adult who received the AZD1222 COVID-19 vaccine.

The CDR3 is CATPGSHWYNEQFF. DNA for the CDR3: TGTGCCACGCCCGGGTCCCATTGGTACAATGAGCAGTTCTTC. This chain joins TRBV10-3 and TRBJ2-1; D remains ambiguous. Germline loops: CDR1 ENHRY, CDR2 SYGVKD. Trimming cost V 10 bases and J 4 bases, with 17 bases left between them. CDR3 size: 14 residues.